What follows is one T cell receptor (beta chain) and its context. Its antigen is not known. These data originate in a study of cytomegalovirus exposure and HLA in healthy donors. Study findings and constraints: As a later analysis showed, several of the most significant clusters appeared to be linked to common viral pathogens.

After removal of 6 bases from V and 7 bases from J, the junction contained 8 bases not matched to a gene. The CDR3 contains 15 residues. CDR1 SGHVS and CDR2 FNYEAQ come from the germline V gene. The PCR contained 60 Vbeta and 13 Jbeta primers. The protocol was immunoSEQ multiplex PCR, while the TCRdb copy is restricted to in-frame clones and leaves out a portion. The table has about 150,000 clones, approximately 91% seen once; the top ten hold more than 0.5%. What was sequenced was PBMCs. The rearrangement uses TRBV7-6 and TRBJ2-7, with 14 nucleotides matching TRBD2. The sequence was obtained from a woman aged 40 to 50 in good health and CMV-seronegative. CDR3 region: CASSSGTSGSCEQYF. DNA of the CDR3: TGTGCCAGCAGTTCAGGGACTAGCGGGAGTTGTGAGCAGTACTTC.